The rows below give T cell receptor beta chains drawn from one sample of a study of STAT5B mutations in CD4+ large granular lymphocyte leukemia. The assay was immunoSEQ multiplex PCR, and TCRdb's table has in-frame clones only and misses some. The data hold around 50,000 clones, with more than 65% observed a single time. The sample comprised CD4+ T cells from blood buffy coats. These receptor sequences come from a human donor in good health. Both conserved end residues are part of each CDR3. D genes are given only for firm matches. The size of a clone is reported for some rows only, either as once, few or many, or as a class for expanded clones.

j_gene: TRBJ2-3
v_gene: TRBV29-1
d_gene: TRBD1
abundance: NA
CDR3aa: CSVRGLHSTDTQYF
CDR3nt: TGCAGCGTTAGGGGGCTACATAGCACAGATACGCAGTATTTT

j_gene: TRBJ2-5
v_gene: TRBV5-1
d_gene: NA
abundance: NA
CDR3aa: CASSLAPGEETQYF
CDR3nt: TGCGCCAGCAGCTTGGCCCCGGGGGAAGAGACCCAGTACTTC

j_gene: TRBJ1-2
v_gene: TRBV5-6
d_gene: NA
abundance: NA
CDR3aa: CASSLQGREGYTF
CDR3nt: TGTGCCAGCAGCTTACAGGGTCGTGAAGGCTACACCTTC

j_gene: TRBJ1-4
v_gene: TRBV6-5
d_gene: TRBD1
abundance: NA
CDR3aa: CASSSTQGAYNEKLFF
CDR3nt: TGTGCCAGCAGTTCGACACAGGGGGCCTATAATGAAAAACTGTTTTTT

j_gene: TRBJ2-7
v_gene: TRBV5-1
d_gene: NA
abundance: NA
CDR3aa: CASSLGQSYEQYF
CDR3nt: TGCGCCAGCAGCTTGGGACAGTCCTACGAGCAGTACTTC

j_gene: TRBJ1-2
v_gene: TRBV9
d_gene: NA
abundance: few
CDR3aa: CASSVSGMRGYTF
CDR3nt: TGTGCCAGCAGCGTTAGCGGGATGAGGGGCTACACCTTC

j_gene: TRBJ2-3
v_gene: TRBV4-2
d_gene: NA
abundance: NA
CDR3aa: CASSQATSEADTQYF
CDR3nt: TGTGCCAGCAGCCAAGCAACTAGTGAGGCAGATACGCAGTATTTT

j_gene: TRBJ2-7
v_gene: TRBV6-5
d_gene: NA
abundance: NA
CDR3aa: CASSPGAYEQYF
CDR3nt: TGTGCCAGCAGTCCCGGGGCCTACGAGCAGTACTTC

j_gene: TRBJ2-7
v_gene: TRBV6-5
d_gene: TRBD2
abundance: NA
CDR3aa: CASSQGLAGYEQYF
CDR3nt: TGTGCCAGCAGCCAGGGGCTAGCGGGCTACGAGCAGTACTTC

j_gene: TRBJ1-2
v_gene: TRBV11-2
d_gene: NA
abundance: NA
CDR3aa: CASSLDTVGYGYTF
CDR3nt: TGTGCCAGCAGCTTAGATACAGTAGGCTATGGCTACACCTTC

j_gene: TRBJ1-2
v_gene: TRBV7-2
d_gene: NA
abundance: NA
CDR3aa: CASSPGPRRGYTF
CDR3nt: TGTGCCAGCAGCCCGGGACCGAGAAGGGGCTACACCTTC

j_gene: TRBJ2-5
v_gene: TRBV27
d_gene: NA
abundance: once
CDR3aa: CASSPASAKGETQYF
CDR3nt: TGTGCCAGCAGTCCCGCGTCTGCCAAGGGGGAGACCCAGTACTTC

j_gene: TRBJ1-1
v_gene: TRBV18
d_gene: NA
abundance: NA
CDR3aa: CASSPSSGNTEAFF
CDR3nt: TGTGCCAGCTCACCAAGCTCAGGGAACACTGAAGCTTTCTTT

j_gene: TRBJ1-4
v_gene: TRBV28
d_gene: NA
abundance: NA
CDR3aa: CASSLWEKLFF
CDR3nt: TGTGCCAGCAGTTTGTGGGAAAAACTGTTTTTT

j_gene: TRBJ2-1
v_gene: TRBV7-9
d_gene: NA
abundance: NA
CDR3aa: CASTPIKYNEQFF
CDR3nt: TGTGCCAGCACCCCGATTAAGTACAATGAGCAGTTCTTC

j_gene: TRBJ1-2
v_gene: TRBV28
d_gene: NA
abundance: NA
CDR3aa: CASSLPGLPYGYTF
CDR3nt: TGTGCCAGCAGTTTACCCGGATTACCCTATGGCTACACCTTC

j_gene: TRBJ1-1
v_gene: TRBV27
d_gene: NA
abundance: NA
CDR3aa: CASSFHQGINTEAFF
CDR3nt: TGTGCCAGCAGTTTTCATCAGGGGATCAACACTGAAGCTTTCTTT

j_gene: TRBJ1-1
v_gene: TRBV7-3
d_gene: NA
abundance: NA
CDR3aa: CASSLSGRTEAFF
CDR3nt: TGTGCCAGCAGCTTATCGGGGAGGACTGAAGCTTTCTTT